The 5 T cell receptor beta chains presented below share a single source sample, sequenced in a study of T cell clonality in common variable immunodeficiency. Repertoires were generated with immunoSEQ multiplex PCR, while TCRdb's copy carries only in-frame clones and drops some. Altogether roughly 79,000 clones were found in the sample, and no singletons occur. The sequenced sample was peripheral blood mononuclear cells. Source of these receptors: a person aged 18 to 75 in good health.

This clone appeared many times. The DNA ends 3 residues before the CDR3 does, and the rest of the CDR3 is filled in from the germline J gene. This chain uses TRBV9 with TRBJ1-2; 8 nucleotides line up with TRBD1. This CDR3 has 14 amino acids. V shed 0 bases, J shed 7 bases, and the junction held 5 bases outside the gene matches. Germline V lookup: CDR1 SGDLS, CDR2 YYNGEE. The CDR3 bases that were read are TGTGCCAGCAGCGTAGCAGGGGGCGGATCTGGC. This translates into CASSVAGGGSG. The whole CDR3 sequence is CASSVAGGGSGYTF.

This clone was recorded at least ten times. Coverage ceases 3 residues before the CDR3 finishes, and the germline J gene fills in the end. V usage is TRBV5-6 and J usage is TRBJ1-1; D is uncertain. This CDR3 is built from 13 residues. The V and J ends lost 2 bases and 0 bases respectively, with 5 bases between them. Looked up from germline, CDR1 is SGHDT and CDR2 is YYEEEE. The CDR3 bases that were read are TGTGCCAGCAGCTTCTACCTGAACACTGAA. It codes for CASSFYLNTE. The whole CDR3 sequence reads CASSFYLNTEAFF.

This clone has ten or more counts. The read stops 3 residues short of the end of the CDR3; the missing end is completed from the germline J gene. The V gene is TRBV10-1, the J gene TRBJ1-4; D gene unclear. Germline V CDR1 and CDR2: WNHNN, SYGVQD (reference sequence). The CDR3 extends over 14 amino acids. The V gene lost 0 bases and the J gene lost 3 bases, with 5 bases spanning the gap. The CDR3 protein is CASSESSSNEKLFF. Partial CDR3 DNA: TGCGCCAGCAGTGAGTCCTCGTCTAATGAAAAA.

This clone was seen many times. Incomplete CDR3 DNA: TGTGCCAGCAGCTTGGGGTCAGCGGGGACCTCCGAG. Translating gives CASSLGSAGTSE. The whole CDR3 sequence reads CASSLGSAGTSEQYF. The chain is built from TRBV11-2 and TRBJ2-7, with 7 positions matching TRBD2. The DNA ends 3 residues before the CDR3 does, and the rest of the CDR3 is filled in from the germline J gene. This CDR3 has 15 amino acids. Trimming removed 3 bases from V and 6 bases from J; junction bases left unmatched: 11. The germline gives CDR1 SGHAT, CDR2 FQNNGV.

This clone was detected many times. The read ends 3 residues before the CDR3 terminus; that terminus is restored from the germline J gene. The chain recombines TRBV16 with TRBJ1-4, with 7 bases matching TRBD1. The CDR3 totals 15 residues. V lost 3 bases to trimming and J lost 2 bases; unmatched junction nucleotides: 3. The V gene's germline CDR1 is KGHSY and CDR2 FQNENV. The CDR3 DNA, read in part, is TGTGCCAGCAGCCACAACAGGGGCACTAATGAAAAA. Amino acids: CASSHNRGTNEK. The whole CDR3 protein reads CASSHNRGTNEKLFF.